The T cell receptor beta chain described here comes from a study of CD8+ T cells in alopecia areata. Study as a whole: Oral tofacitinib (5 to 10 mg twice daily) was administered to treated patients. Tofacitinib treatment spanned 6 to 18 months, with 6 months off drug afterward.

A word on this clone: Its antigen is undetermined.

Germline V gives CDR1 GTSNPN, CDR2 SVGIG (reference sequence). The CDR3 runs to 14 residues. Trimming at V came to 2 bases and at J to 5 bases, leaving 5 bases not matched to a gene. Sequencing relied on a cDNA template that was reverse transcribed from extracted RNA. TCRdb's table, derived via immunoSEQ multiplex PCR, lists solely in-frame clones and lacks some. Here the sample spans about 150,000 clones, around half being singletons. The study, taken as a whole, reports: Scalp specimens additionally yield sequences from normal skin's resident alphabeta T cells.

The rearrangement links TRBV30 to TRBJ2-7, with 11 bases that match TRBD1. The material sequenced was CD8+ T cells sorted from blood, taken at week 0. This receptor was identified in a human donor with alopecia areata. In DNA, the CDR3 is TGTGCCTGGAGTCTAGGACAGGGGGCCGACGAGCAGTACTTC. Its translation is CAWSLGQGADEQYF.